The 14 T cell receptor beta chains given below trace back to one sample, sequenced in a study of blood T cell repertoires in COVID-19. Method: immunoSEQ multiplex PCR; TCRdb's copy keeps in-frame clones and lacks some. The sample holds over 200,000 clones, around 84% seen once. Input material: peripheral blood. All receptors come from a man aged 50 or older with COVID-19, enrolled during active disease.

The J gene is TRBJ1-1, the V gene TRBV2; D gene ambiguous. From germline, CDR1 is SNHLY and CDR2 FYNNEI. With 6 bases removed from V and 6 bases from J, the gap between germline ends came to 14 bases. The CDR3 contains 13 residues. The chain's CDR3 is CASRWEGWAEAFF. In DNA, the CDR3 is TGTGCCAGCAGGTGGGAGGGTTGGGCTGAAGCTTTCTTT.

The J gene is TRBJ2-2, the V gene TRBV5-1; D is perhaps TRBD2 (6 bases). CDR3 length: 17 residues. With 4 bases removed from V and 0 bases from J, the gap between germline ends came to 16 bases. Germline V lookup: CDR1 SGHRS, CDR2 YFSETQ. The CDR3 loop is CASSTSSGTSNTGELFF. DNA for the CDR3: TGCGCCAGCAGCACTAGTTCCGGGACTTCGAACACCGGGGAGCTGTTTTTT.

The V call is TRBV5-1, the J call TRBJ2-2; tentatively, D is TRBD2 (5 bases). The CDR3 totals 16 residues. Germline CDR1 SGHRS, CDR2 YFSETQ. V was trimmed by 0 bases and J by 2 bases, leaving 11 bases between them. CDR3 loop: CASSLGTRVNTGELFF. The CDR3 DNA reads as TGCGCCAGCAGCTTGGGGACTCGAGTTAACACCGGGGAGCTGTTTTTT.

The chain carries TRBV18 and TRBJ2-1; a possible D gene is TRBD1 (5 bases). This CDR3 is built from 14 residues. Trimming took 3 bases from V and 5 from J, leaving 11 bases between them. Germline lookup yields CDR1 KGHSH and CDR2 LQKENI. The CDR3 region has the DNA TGTGCCAGCTCACCTTTCAGGGAAAACAATGAGCAGTTCTTC. Protein sequence: CASSPFRENNEQFF. Variable domain in full (rest from reference TRBV18 and TRBJ2-1): NAGVMQNPRHLVRRRGQEARLRCSPMKGHSHVYWYRQLPEEGLKFMVYLQKENIIDESGMPKERFSAEFPKEGPSILRIQQVVRGDSAAYFCASSPFRENNEQFFGPGTRLTVL.

This clone was recorded once. The CDR3 DNA sequence: TGTGCCACCGGGTATACAGGGGAAGACATTCAGTACTTC. It is translated as CATGYTGEDIQYF. This rearrangement joins TRBV15 to TRBJ2-4; 7 bases line up with TRBD1. The CDR3 loop spans 13 amino acids. V trimming: 8 bases; J trimming: 8 bases; junction bases outside the gene matches: 9. Germline lookup yields CDR1 LNHNV and CDR2 YYDKDF (reference sequence).

V is TRBV25-1 and J is TRBJ1-2; a weak D match, TRBD1 (6 bases). The CDR3 has 13 residues. Trimming shortened V by 6 bases and J by 3 bases, and 11 bases separated the two germline ends. In germline, CDR1 is MGHDK, CDR2 SYGVNS. In DNA form, the CDR3 reads TGTGCCAGCAGACAGGGTGGAGACTATGGCTACACCTTC. This translates into CASRQGGDYGYTF.

V is TRBV2 and J is TRBJ1-1; 8 positions agree with TRBD1. The CDR3 runs 16 residues. The V gene's germline CDR1 is SNHLY and CDR2 FYNNEI. Unmatched junction bases numbered 9, after V lost 6 bases and J lost 0 bases. The CDR3: CASREYRGELNTEAFF. The CDR3 bases are TGTGCCAGCAGGGAATACAGGGGGGAATTGAACACTGAAGCTTTCTTT.

This sequence joins TRBV29-1 and TRBJ2-1; weak D call: TRBD1 (6 bases). Trimming left V 3 bases short and J 4 bases short, with 13 bases between. CDR3 length: 14 residues. Germline CDR1 is SQVTM and CDR2 is ANQGSEA. The CDR3 sequence: CSVDRGGIYNEQFF. In nucleotides, the CDR3 is TGCAGCGTTGACAGGGGCGGTATTTACAATGAGCAGTTCTTC.

The CDR3 spells CSARGHIGYTF. For the CDR3, the DNA is TGCAGTGCTAGAGGGCACATAGGCTACACCTTC. This rearrangement joins TRBV20-1 to TRBJ1-2; D gene uncertain. The CDR3 consists of 11 residues. The germline CDR1 and CDR2 sequences are DFQATT and SNEGSKA (reference sequence). V was clipped by 1 base and J by 8 bases, with 8 bases between them.

This chain links TRBV3-1 (or the pseudogene TRBV3-2) with TRBJ2-5; no firm D call. The germline V gene encodes CDR1 LGHDT and CDR2 YNNKEL (reference sequence). V was shortened by 1 base and J by 2 bases, with 11 bases between the two germline ends. This CDR3 comprises 15 residues. The CDR3 coding sequence is TGTGCCAGCAGCCAAGTCCGACGGGTTCAAGAGACCCAGTACTTC. Its translation is CASSQVRRVQETQYF.

This clone came up once. The J gene is TRBJ2-1, the V gene TRBV5-4, with 8 bases identical to TRBD1. The germline CDR1 and CDR2 sequences are SGHNT and YYREEE (reference sequence). CDR3 length: 15 amino acids. Trimming at V came to 3 bases and at J to 2 bases, leaving 4 bases not matched to a gene. The CDR3 reads CASSSGQVPYNEQFF. The CDR3 DNA sequence: TGTGCCAGCAGCTCGGGACAGGTACCCTACAATGAGCAGTTCTTC.

As concerns this clone: The same CDR3 also results from other DNA sequences found in this sample. V and J are TRBV6-1 and TRBJ1-5, with 8 bases aligning to TRBD1. CDR1 is MNHNS and CDR2 is SASEGT in the germline V gene. With V trimmed by 3 bases and J by 6 bases, 10 bases remained unmatched. CDR3 length: 16 amino acids. DNA for the CDR3: TGTGCCAGCAGTGAGTCGACCTGGACAGGGTCTCAGCCCCAGCATTTT. Translated: CASSESTWTGSQPQHF.

The rearrangement joins TRBV10-3 to TRBJ1-2; D is undetermined. The CDR3 runs 13 residues. V shed 6 bases and J shed 0 bases, with 8 bases lying between them. Per germline, CDR1 ENHRY and CDR2 SYGVKD. The DNA for the CDR3 is TGTGCCATCAGGAGCGGAGCTAACTATGGCTACACCTTC. It specifies CAIRSGANYGYTF.

The chain employs TRBV10-1 and TRBJ2-2; D remains ambiguous. The germline V and J ends were trimmed by 3 bases and 7 bases, with 9 bases remaining between them. This CDR3 contains 13 residues. CDR1 and CDR2 from the germline V gene are WNHNN and SYGVQD (reference sequence). CDR3 sequence: CASSDNSHGELFF. The CDR3 DNA follows: TGCGCCAGCAGTGATAACTCCCACGGGGAGCTGTTTTTT.